This T cell receptor (beta chain) originates from a study of identical twins. Germline V CDR1 and CDR2: LNHDA, SQIVND (reference sequence). The CDR3 extends over 14 amino acids. Trimming at V came to 5 bases and at J to 9 bases, leaving 7 bases not matched to a gene. Each CDR3 protein gets one entry after TCRdb re-called the 5' RACE reads with MiXCR. Altogether under 300,000 distinct CDR3 sequences are present, roughly 13% being singletons, with the ten largest covering under 9.5%. This clonotype was picked up a small number of times. Sequencing was carried out using memory (CD45RO+) T cells sorted from blood. The chain joins TRBV19 to TRBJ1-6, with 7 positions matching TRBD1. The sequence was obtained from a woman between 18 and 30 years old in good health. This CDR3 is CASSSTGQPSPLHF. The CDR3 nucleotides are TGTGCCAGTAGTTCGACAGGGCAGCCTTCACCCCTCCACTTT.